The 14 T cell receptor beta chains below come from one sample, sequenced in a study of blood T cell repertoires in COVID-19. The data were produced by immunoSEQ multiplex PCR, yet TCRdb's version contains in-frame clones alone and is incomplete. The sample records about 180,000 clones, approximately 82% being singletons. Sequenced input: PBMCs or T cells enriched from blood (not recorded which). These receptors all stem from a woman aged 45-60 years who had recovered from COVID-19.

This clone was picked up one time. The CDR3, as DNA: TGTGCTAGTGGTTTGGACTACCCAAATGAGCAGTTCTTC. Protein sequence: CASGLDYPNEQFF. This chain links TRBV12-5 with TRBJ2-1; D ambiguous. The CDR3 spans 13 residues. Trimming cost V 1 base and J 7 bases, with 8 bases left between them. Germline CDR1 is LGHNT and CDR2 is FRNRAP.

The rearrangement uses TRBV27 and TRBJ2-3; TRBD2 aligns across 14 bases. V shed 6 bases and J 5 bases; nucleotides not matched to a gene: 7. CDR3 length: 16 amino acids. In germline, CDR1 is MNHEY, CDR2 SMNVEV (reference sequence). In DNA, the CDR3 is TGTGCCAGCAGACCGGGACTAGCGGGAGTCAGAGATACGCAGTATTTT. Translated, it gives CASRPGLAGVRDTQYF.

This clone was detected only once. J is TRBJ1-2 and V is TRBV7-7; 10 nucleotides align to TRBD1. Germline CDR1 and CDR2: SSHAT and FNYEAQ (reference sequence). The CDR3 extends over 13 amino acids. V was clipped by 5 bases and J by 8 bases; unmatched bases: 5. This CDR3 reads CASSPGQGQGYTF. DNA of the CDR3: TGTGCCAGCAGCCCGGGACAGGGGCAGGGCTACACCTTC.

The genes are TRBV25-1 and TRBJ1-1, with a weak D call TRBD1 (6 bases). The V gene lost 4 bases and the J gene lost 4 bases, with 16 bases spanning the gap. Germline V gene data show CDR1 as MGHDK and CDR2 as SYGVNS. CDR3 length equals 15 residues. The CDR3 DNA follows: TGTGCCAGCAGTGGATACCTCGGGGGGCGCACTGAAGCTTTCTTT. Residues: CASSGYLGGRTEAFF.

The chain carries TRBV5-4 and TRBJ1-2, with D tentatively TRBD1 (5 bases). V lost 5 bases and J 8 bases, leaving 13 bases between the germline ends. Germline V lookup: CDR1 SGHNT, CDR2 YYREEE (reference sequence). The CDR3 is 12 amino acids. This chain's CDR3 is CASSPTGSGYTF. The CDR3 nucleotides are TGTGCCAGCAGTCCTACAGGTTCGGGCTACACCTTC.

CDR3 region: CASSDRGYSYEQYF. The DNA of the CDR3 is TGTGCCAGCAGTGATAGGGGTTACTCCTACGAGCAGTACTTC. The rearrangement uses TRBV25-1 and TRBJ2-7; tentative D call: TRBD1 (5 bases). This CDR3 is built from 14 residues. Germline lookup yields CDR1 MGHDK and CDR2 SYGVNS. The germline V and J ends were trimmed by 3 bases and 0 bases, with 9 bases remaining between them.

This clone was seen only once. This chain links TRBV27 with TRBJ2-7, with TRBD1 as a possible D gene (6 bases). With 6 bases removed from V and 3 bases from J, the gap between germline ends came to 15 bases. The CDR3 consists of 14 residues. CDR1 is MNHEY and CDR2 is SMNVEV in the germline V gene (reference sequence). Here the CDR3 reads CASSQGGAGYEQYF. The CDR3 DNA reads TGTGCCAGCAGCCAAGGGGGTGCGGGCTACGAGCAGTACTTC.

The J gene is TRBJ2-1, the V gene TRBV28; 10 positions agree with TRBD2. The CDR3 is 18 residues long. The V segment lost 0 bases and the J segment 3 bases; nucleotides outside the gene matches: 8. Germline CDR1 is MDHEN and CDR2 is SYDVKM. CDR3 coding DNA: TGTGCCAGCAGTTTATGGGCTAGCGGGAGCGTGGGCTACAATGAGCAGTTCTTC. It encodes CASSLWASGSVGYNEQFF.

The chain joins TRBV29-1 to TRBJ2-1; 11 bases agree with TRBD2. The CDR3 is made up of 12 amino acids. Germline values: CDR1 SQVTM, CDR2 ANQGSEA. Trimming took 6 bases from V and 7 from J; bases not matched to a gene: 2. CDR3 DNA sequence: TGCAGCGTGACTAGCGGGACTAATGAGCAGTTCTTC. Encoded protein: CSVTSGTNEQFF.

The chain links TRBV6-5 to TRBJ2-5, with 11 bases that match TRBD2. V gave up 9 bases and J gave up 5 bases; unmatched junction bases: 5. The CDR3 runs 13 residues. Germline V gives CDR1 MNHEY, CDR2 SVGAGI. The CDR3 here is CARGSGREETQYF. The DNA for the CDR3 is TGTGCCAGAGGTAGCGGGAGGGAGGAGACCCAGTACTTC.

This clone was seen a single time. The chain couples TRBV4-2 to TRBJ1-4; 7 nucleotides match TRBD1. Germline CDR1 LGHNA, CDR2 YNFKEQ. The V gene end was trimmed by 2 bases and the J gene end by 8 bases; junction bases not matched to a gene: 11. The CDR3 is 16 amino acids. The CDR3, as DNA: TGTGCCAGCAGCCAAAGTCCGGGACAGCTTAACGAAAAACTGTTTTTT. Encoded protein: CASSQSPGQLNEKLFF.

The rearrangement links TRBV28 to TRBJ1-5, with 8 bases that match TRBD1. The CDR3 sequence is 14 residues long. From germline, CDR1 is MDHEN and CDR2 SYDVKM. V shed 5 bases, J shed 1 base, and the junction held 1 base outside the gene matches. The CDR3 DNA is TGTGCCAGCAGTGACAGGGGAAGCAATCAGCCCCAGCATTTT. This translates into CASSDRGSNQPQHF.

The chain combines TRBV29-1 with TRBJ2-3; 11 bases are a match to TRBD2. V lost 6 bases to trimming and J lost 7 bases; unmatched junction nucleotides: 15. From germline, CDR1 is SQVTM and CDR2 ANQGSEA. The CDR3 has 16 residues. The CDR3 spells CSVSRSGRGASNTQYF. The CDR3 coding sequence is TGCAGCGTCTCTCGTAGCGGGAGGGGAGCGTCGAATACGCAGTATTTT.

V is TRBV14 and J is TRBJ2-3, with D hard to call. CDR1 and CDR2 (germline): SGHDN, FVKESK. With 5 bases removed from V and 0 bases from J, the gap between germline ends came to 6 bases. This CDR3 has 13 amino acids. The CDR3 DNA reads TGTGCCAGCAGCAAACATAGCACAGATACGCAGTATTTT. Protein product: CASSKHSTDTQYF.